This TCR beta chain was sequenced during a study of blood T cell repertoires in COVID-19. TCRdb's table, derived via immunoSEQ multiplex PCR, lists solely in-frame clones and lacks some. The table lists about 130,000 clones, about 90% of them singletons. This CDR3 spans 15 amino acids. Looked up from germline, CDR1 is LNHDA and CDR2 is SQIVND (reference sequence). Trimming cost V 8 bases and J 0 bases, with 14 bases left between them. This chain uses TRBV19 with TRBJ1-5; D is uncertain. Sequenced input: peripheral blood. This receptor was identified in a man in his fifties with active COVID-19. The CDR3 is CASRNWEGSNQPQHF. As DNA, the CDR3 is TGTGCCAGTCGAAACTGGGAGGGTAGCAATCAGCCCCAGCATTTT.